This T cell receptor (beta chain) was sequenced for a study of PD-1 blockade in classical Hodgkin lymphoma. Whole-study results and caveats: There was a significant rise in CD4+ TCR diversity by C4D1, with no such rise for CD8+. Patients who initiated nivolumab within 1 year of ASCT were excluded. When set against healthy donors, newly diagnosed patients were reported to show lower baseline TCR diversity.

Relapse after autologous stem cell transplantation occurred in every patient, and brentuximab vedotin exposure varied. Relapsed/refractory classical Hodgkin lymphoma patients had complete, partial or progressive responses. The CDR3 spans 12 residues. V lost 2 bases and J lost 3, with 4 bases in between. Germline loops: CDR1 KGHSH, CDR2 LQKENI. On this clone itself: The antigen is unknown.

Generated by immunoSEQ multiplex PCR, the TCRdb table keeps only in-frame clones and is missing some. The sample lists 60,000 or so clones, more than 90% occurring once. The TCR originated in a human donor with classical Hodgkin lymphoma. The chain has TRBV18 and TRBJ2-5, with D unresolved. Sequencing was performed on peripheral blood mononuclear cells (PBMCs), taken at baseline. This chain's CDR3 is CASSPAKETQYF. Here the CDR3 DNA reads TGTGCCAGCTCACCAGCTAAAGAGACCCAGTACTTC.